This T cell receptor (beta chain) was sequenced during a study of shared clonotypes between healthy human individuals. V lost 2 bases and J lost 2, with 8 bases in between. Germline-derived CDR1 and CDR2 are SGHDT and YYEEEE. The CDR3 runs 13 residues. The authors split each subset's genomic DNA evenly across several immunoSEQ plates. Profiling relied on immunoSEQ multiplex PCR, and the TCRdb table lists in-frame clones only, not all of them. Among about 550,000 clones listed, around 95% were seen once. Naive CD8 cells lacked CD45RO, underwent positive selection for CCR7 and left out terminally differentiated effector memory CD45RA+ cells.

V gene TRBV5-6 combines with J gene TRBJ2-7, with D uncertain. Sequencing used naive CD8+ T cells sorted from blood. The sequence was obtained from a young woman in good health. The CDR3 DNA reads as TGTGCCAGCAGCTTTCTTTCGGCCTACGAGCAGTACTTC. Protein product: CASSFLSAYEQYF.